A selection of T cell receptor beta chains follows, all from one sample in a study of glioma-infiltrating T cells. TCRdb independently ran MiXCR on the multiplex PCR reads; one entry per CDR3 protein. The data contain about 380,000 distinct CDR3 sequences, approximately 42% of them singletons. Sequencing used glioma tissue, nonneoplastic brain tissue, or PBMCs (not recorded which). Receptors were obtained from a human donor with low-grade glioma or glioblastoma, undergoing nonglioma brain surgery, or in good health (not recorded which). CDR3s include the opening cysteine and the closing phenylalanine or tryptophan. The D gene is left open where the match is weak. The size of a clone is reported for some rows only, either as once, few or many, or as a class for expanded clones.

v_call	clone_size	j_call	d_call	cdr3_nt	cdr3_aa
TRBV19	.	TRBJ1-1	.	TGTGCCAGTAGTATTATAATGAACACTGAAGCTTTCTTT	CASSIIMNTEAFF
TRBV20-1	.	TRBJ1-2	.	TGCAGTGCTAGTCAGGTTCGGGGGGTTGACTATGGCTACACCTTC	CSASQVRGVDYGYTF
TRBV28	many	TRBJ2-3	TRBD2	TGTGCCAGCGGCACCGGGAGGACGCAGTATTTT	CASGTGRTQYF
TRBV10-3	.	TRBJ2-1	TRBD1	TGTGCCATCCAGGGGGCGACTTACAATAAGCAGTTCTTC	CAIQGATYNKQFF
TRBV4-1	few	TRBJ1-2	.	TGCGCCAGCAGCCAAGGGGACGGCCGCGGCTACACCTTC	CASSQGDGRGYTF
TRBV7-2	many	TRBJ2-7	.	TGTGCCAGCACAATAAGCGCGGAGGGGGTCTACGAGCAGTACTTC	CASTISAEGVYEQYF
TRBV24-1	few	TRBJ1-2	.	TGTGCCACCAGTACAGGAGTGACTAACTATGGCTACACCTTC	CATSTGVTNYGYTF
TRBV7-2	.	TRBJ2-2	TRBD2	TGTGCCAGCAGCTTAGGAGCGGGAAGAAGCAACACCGGGGAGCTGTTTTTT	CASSLGAGRSNTGELFF
TRBV27	many	TRBJ1-5	.	TGTGCCGCAGGGGATCGGCAGCCCCAGCATTTT	CAAGDRQPQHF
TRBV20-1	.	TRBJ2-7	.	TGCAGTGCTAGAGATCCCTCGAGTGGTGACGGCGAGCAGTACTTC	CSARDPSSGDGEQYF
TRBV7-9	.	TRBJ2-7	.	TGTGCCAGCAGCGATAGGGTGCTAAGTTACGAGCAGTACTTC	CASSDRVLSYEQYF
TRBV7-2	few	TRBJ1-2	TRBD1	TGTGCCAGCAGCCCGACAGGGGCATTGGCCTATGGCTACACCTTC	CASSPTGALAYGYTF
TRBV4-1	few	TRBJ2-5	.	TGCGCCAGCAGCCAAGGACAGCTCCTAGGAACCCAGTACTTC	CASSQGQLLGTQYF
TRBV6-1	many	TRBJ2-1	.	TGTGCCAGCAGTGGGCTAGTGGGCAATGAGCAGTTCTTC	CASSGLVGNEQFF
TRBV20-1	many	TRBJ2-1	.	TGCAGTGCTAGAGAACCAACGGGACAAATTTTCAGTGAGCAGTTCTTC	CSAREPTGQIFSEQFF
TRBV15	many	TRBJ1-5	.	TGTGCCACCAGCAGAGGGAGTGGGAGCAATCAGCCCCAGCATTTT	CATSRGSGSNQPQHF
TRBV28	few	TRBJ1-5	TRBD1	TGTGCCAGCAGCTTTGGACAGGGCTTTAGACAGCCCCAGCATTTT	CASSFGQGFRQPQHF
TRBV20-1	.	TRBJ2-1	.	TGCAGTGCTAGTGGAGGCTGGGAATACAATGAGCAGTTCTTC	CSASGGWEYNEQFF
TRBV7-9	many	TRBJ1-1	.	TGTGCCAGCAGCTTAGCGCAGGGCCCGAACACTGAAGCTTTCTTT	CASSLAQGPNTEAFF
TRBV7-8	few	TRBJ1-2	TRBD1	TGTGCCAGCAGCTTAGACCCGGACAGGGCCTATGGCTACACCTTC	CASSLDPDRAYGYTF
TRBV28	.	TRBJ2-7	.	TGTGCCAGCAGTTCCGGACAGGGCGGGGGGGAGCGGTACTTC	CASSSGQGGGERYF
TRBV4-2	.	TRBJ1-1	TRBD1	TGTGCCAGCAGCCAAGACAGGGGGACCACTGAAGCTTTCTTT	CASSQDRGTTEAFF
TRBV14	few	TRBJ1-2	.	TGTGCCAGCAGCCAAGATCTCGACGGCAGGGGATTTGGCTACACCTTC	CASSQDLDGRGFGYTF
TRBV28	.	TRBJ2-5	.	TGTGCCAGTAGTTTATATCTCGGTAGGGCGGAGAGACAAGAGACCGAGTACTTC	CASSLYLGRAERQETEYF
TRBV6-2/TRBV6-3	many	TRBJ2-3	TRBD2	TGTGCCAGCGGGCGGGAGACTAGCACAGATACGCAGTATTTT	CASGRETSTDTQYF
TRBV20-1	.	TRBJ1-1	.	TGCAGTGCTAGGCCTCGTCTACTGAACACTGAAGCTTTCTTT	CSARPRLLNTEAFF
TRBV7-9	.	TRBJ2-7	.	TGTGCCAGCAGCTTAGTGGCAGGGCTATACGAGCAGTACTTC	CASSLVAGLYEQYF
TRBV28	few	TRBJ1-5	.	TGTGCCAGCATCCCGACAAATAGCAATCAGCCCCAGCATTTT	CASIPTNSNQPQHF
TRBV20-1	few	TRBJ2-3	.	TGCAGTGCTAGAGAAACGGGCCCAGATACGCAGTATTTT	CSARETGPDTQYF
TRBV11-2	.	TRBJ2-7	.	TGTGCCAGCAGCAGATCCGGGACACCAAAAACGGGGGAGCAGTACTTC	CASSRSGTPKTGEQYF
TRBV15	.	TRBJ2-6	.	TGTGCCACCAGCAGAGTGGGAGGAAGGGAGTCTGGGGCCAACGTCCTGACTTTC	CATSRVGGRESGANVLTF
TRBV7-2	few	TRBJ2-2	TRBD2	TGTGCCAGCAGCTTATACACTAGCGCAAACACCGGGGAGCTGTTTTTT	CASSLYTSANTGELFF
TRBV7-8	few	TRBJ2-3	TRBD2	TGTGCCAGCAGCCCCACCAGTGGGCTAGCGGGGTATACGCAGTATTTT	CASSPTSGLAGYTQYF
TRBV29-1	.	TRBJ1-1	.	TGCAGCGTTGAAGATGGGGGGACTGAAGCTTTCTTT	CSVEDGGTEAFF
TRBV20-1	.	TRBJ2-3	.	TGCAGTGCCGGACGCCACAGACAGGAAGTTATCACAGATACGCAGTATTTT	CSAGRHRQEVITDTQYF
TRBV14	few	TRBJ2-7	TRBD1	TGTGCCAGCAGCCGGGAGACAGGGGGATTCTACGAGCAGTACTTC	CASSRETGGFYEQYF
TRBV28	.	TRBJ1-1	.	TGTGCCAGCAGTTTAGGCCCGGGCAGGGGACGCACTGAAGCTTTCTTT	CASSLGPGRGRTEAFF
TRBV27	few	TRBJ2-7	TRBD2	TGTGCCAGCAGTTTATCCAGTATGGTAGCGGGACCTTGGGAGCAGTACTTC	CASSLSSMVAGPWEQYF
TRBV20-1	many	TRBJ2-1	.	TGCAGTGCTAGAGATCCTGTAGTTGAGCAGTTCTTC	CSARDPVVEQFF
TRBV28	once	TRBJ2-7	.	TGTGCCAGCAGTTTACTCGGGGGTGGTTACGAGCAGTACTTC	CASSLLGGGYEQYF
TRBV20-1	.	TRBJ1-2	.	TGCAGTGCTAGCCGCCCGACAGGAGGCTATGGCTACACCTTC	CSASRPTGGYGYTF
TRBV4-1	.	TRBJ2-7	.	TGCGCCAGCAGCCAAGATTGGGACCCCTCTTACGAGCAGTACTTC	CASSQDWDPSYEQYF
TRBV7-9	many	TRBJ1-1	.	TGTGCCAGCAGCCGGGGGGACACTGAAGCTTTCTTT	CASSRGDTEAFF
TRBV18	few	TRBJ2-7	.	TGTGCCAGCTCACCCCCGGCCAACCACTACGAGCAGTACTTC	CASSPPANHYEQYF
TRBV12-3/TRBV12-4	once	TRBJ1-1	.	TGTGCCAGCAGTTCGATACAGCACCTTAACACTAAAGCTTTCTTT	CASSSIQHLNTKAFF
TRBV12-3/TRBV12-4	many	TRBJ1-2	.	TGTGCCAGCAGTGAAGACAGGTTCCGTGGCTACACCTTC	CASSEDRFRGYTF